A single sample is the source of the 12 T cell receptor beta chains below, sequenced in a study of spatial heterogeneity in lung cancer. As to time point: sample taken at primary tumor resection. MiXCR was run by TCRdb on the 5' RACE reads, yielding one entry per CDR3 protein. The top ten hold around 10% of the sample, which has about 48,000 distinct CDR3 sequences, less than 5.5% seen once. The sample was PBMCs, taken at surgery. The receptors come from a male donor with early-stage non-small cell lung cancer.

This clonotype was seen repeatedly, ten times or more. V usage is TRBV29-1 and J usage is TRBJ1-3; D uncertain. The V gene lost 2 bases and the J gene lost 1 base, with 0 bases spanning the gap. The CDR3 extends over 11 amino acids. CDR1 is SQVTM and CDR2 is ANQGSEA in the germline V gene. The CDR3 is CSVESGNTIYF. DNA of the CDR3: TGCAGCGTTGAATCTGGAAACACCATATATTTT. Full variable domain (remainder filled in from reference TRBV29-1 and TRBJ1-3): SAVISQKPSRDICQRGTSLTIQCQVDSQVTMMFWYRQQPGQSLTLIATANQGSEATYESGFVIDKFPISRPNLTFSTLTVSNMSPEDSSIYLCSVESGNTIYFGEGSWLTVV.

This clonotype was counted many times. This chain connects TRBV7-6 to TRBJ1-1; D perhaps matches TRBD1 (6 bases). This CDR3 region has 16 residues. Germline V CDR1 and CDR2: SGHVS, FNYEAQ. The ends were cut back, 1 base at V and 2 bases at J, with 14 bases in the middle. CDR3 sequence: CASSLVGGLINTEAFF. The CDR3 DNA follows: TGTGCCAGCAGCTTAGTGGGGGGGCTAATAAACACTGAAGCTTTCTTT.

This clonotype was counted at least ten times. The chain carries TRBV7-9 and TRBJ1-1; maybe TRBD1 (5 bases). Germline-derived CDR1 and CDR2 are SEHNR and FQNEAQ (reference sequence). CDR3 length: 14 residues. Trimming cost V 3 bases and J 5 bases, with 13 bases left between them. The CDR3 sequence is CASSFGQGRTEAFF. CDR3 DNA: TGTGCCAGCAGCTTCGGGCAGGGTCGGACTGAAGCTTTCTTT.

The sample holds many counts of this clonotype. The chain combines TRBV6-5 with TRBJ1-3, with 9 bases that match TRBD1. The junction had 3 bases not matched to a gene; V was cut back by 2 bases and J by 1 base. This CDR3 comprises 16 residues. CDR1 is MNHEY, CDR2 SVGAGI, per germline. The CDR3 DNA is TGTGCCAGCAGTTACGACGGGACAGGGTCTGGAAACACCATATATTTT. It encodes CASSYDGTGSGNTIYF.

The V and J genes are TRBV30 and TRBJ1-2; tentative D call: TRBD1 (5 bases). V lost 3 bases and J 7 bases, leaving 12 bases between the germline ends. CDR1 is GTSNPN and CDR2 is SVGIG in the germline V gene (reference sequence). The CDR3 has 12 amino acids. This chain's CDR3 is CAWSPDSFGYTF. For the CDR3, the DNA is TGTGCCTGGAGCCCCGACAGTTTTGGCTACACCTTC.

The table lists this clonotype with many counts. V gene TRBV10-3 combines with J gene TRBJ2-5; no definite D call. Trimming shortened V by 0 bases and J by 0 bases, and 14 bases separated the two germline ends. Germline values: CDR1 ENHRY, CDR2 SYGVKD. CDR3 length: 17 amino acids. The CDR3 sequence is CAISESVPVGYQETQYF. The CDR3 DNA reads as TGTGCCATCAGTGAGTCTGTACCCGTTGGCTACCAAGAGACCCAGTACTTC.

This clonotype came up a few times. This chain links TRBV20-1 with TRBJ2-6, with D unresolved. The CDR3 loop spans 13 amino acids. Germline CDR1 is DFQATT and CDR2 is SNEGSKA (reference sequence). V lost 5 bases to trimming and J lost 1 base, with 6 bases between them. The CDR3, as DNA: TGCAGTGCTGGAAGGTCTGGGGCCAACGTCCTGACTTTC. This gives the protein CSAGRSGANVLTF.

This clonotype was counted many times. The rearrangement joins TRBV27 to TRBJ1-5, with a weak D call TRBD1 (5 bases). CDR1 MNHEY and CDR2 SMNVEV come from the germline V gene (reference sequence). V dropped 5 bases and J dropped 4 bases, with 15 bases sitting between them. The CDR3 is 15 amino acids. CDR3 in amino acids: CASSAGTVPNQPQHF. Here the CDR3 DNA reads TGTGCCAGCAGTGCTGGGACGGTCCCAAATCAGCCCCAGCATTTT.

This clonotype was picked up many times. The chain combines TRBV7-6 with TRBJ2-3, with TRBD1 matching 10 bases. With V trimmed by 4 bases and J by 4 bases, 8 bases remained unmatched. CDR3 length equals 16 residues. Germline lookup yields CDR1 SGHVS and CDR2 FNYEAQ. This chain's CDR3 is CASSSLTGGKSDTQYF. The CDR3 region has the DNA TGTGCCAGCAGCTCCTTGACAGGGGGCAAGTCAGATACGCAGTATTTT. Full variable domain (outside the CDR3, taken from reference TRBV7-6 and TRBJ2-3): GAGVSQSPRYKVTKRGQDVALRCDPISGHVSLYWYRQALGQGPEFLTYFNYEAQQDKSGLPNDRFSAERPEGSISTLTIQRTEQRDSAMYRCASSSLTGGKSDTQYFGPGTRLTVL.

In this sample, this clonotype turned up many times. The CDR3 DNA follows: TGTGCCAGTAGCCGGACAGGGGGCTACGAGCAGTACTTC. This translates into CASSRTGGYEQYF. This sequence joins TRBV19 and TRBJ2-7; TRBD1 matches at 10 bases. Germline CDR1 LNHDA, CDR2 SQIVND (reference sequence). V dropped 6 bases and J dropped 3; count of bases not matched to a gene: 2. The CDR3 length is 13 residues.

This clonotype was detected ten times or more. The chain uses TRBV7-6 and TRBJ1-5, with TRBD1 identical over 8 bases. With V trimmed by 1 base and J by 8 bases, 4 bases remained unmatched. Germline-derived CDR1 and CDR2 are SGHVS and FNYEAQ. This CDR3 is built from 14 residues. The CDR3 DNA reads as TGTGCCAGCAGCTTAGGTTTACAGGGGGAGCCCCAGCATTTT. Residues: CASSLGLQGEPQHF. Variable domain in full (rest from reference TRBV7-6 and TRBJ1-5): GAGVSQSPRYKVTKRGQDVALRCDPISGHVSLYWYRQALGQGPEFLTYFNYEAQQDKSGLPNDRFSAERPEGSISTLTIQRTEQRDSAMYRCASSLGLQGEPQHFGDGTRLSIL.

This clonotype was counted ten times or more. The chain joins TRBV20-1 to TRBJ2-3, with D tentatively TRBD2 (5 bases). V lost 3 bases and J 2 bases, leaving 15 bases between the germline ends. This CDR3 has 15 residues. Germline V gives CDR1 DFQATT, CDR2 SNEGSKA (reference sequence). CDR3 loop: CSASIVAGHTDTQYF. CDR3 nucleotides: TGCAGTGCTAGTATTGTTGCGGGCCACACAGATACGCAGTATTTT.